The 10 T cell receptor beta chains below were found in one sample sequenced in a study of cytomegalovirus exposure and HLA in healthy donors. The PCR ran on 60 Vbeta and 13 Jbeta primers. Method: immunoSEQ multiplex PCR; TCRdb's copy keeps in-frame clones and lacks some. The sample records about 150,000 clones, 80% being singletons. Sample: PBMCs. The source is a man aged 25 to 40 in good health and CMV-seronegative.

The rearrangement links TRBV21-1 to TRBJ2-2; the listed D gene, TRBD2, was not tested against the DNA. TRBV21-1 is noted as a pseudogene. The CDR3 is 14 amino acids. DNA of the CDR3: TGTGCCAGACTAAGCGGGAGAGGCACCGGGGAGCTGTTTTTT. It encodes CARLSGRGTGELFF.

This sequence joins TRBV27 and TRBJ2-7, with no clear D. CDR3 length: 15 amino acids. Trimming took 6 bases from V and 5 from J, leaving 20 bases between them. Germline CDR1 is MNHEY and CDR2 is SMNVEV (reference sequence). Here the CDR3 reads CASRPGRITPHEQYF. CDR3 DNA sequence: TGTGCCAGCAGACCTGGCCGCATAACACCCCACGAGCAGTACTTC.

This chain connects TRBV5-3 to TRBJ1-1; D perhaps matches TRBD1 (6 bases). TRBV5-3 is flagged as an ORF with uncertain function. The length of the CDR3 is 14 residues. Trimming cost V 6 bases and J 0 bases, with 12 bases left between them. The CDR3 reads CARTAGTMNTEAFF. The CDR3 DNA sequence: TGTGCCAGAACCGCCGGGACAATGAACACTGAAGCTTTCTTT.

The CDR3 sequence is CASRGAGVGNTGELFF. CDR3 DNA: TGTGCCAGCAGGGGAGCGGGAGTGGGGAACACCGGGGAGCTGTTTTTT. The rearrangement uses TRBV7-2 and TRBJ2-2; TRBD2 agrees at 8 bases. Trimming at V came to 6 bases and at J to 1 base, leaving 7 bases not matched to a gene. CDR1 SGHTA and CDR2 FQGNSA come from the germline V gene. CDR3 length: 16 residues.

The chain joins TRBV5-1 to TRBJ2-3; D might be TRBD2 (5 bases). In germline, CDR1 is SGHRS, CDR2 YFSETQ. CDR3 length: 16 residues. Trimming pared 0 bases from V and 0 bases from J, leaving 11 bases between. The DNA for the CDR3 is TGCGCCAGCAGCTTGGGCCTAGCTTCTAGCACAGATACGCAGTATTTT. This translates into CASSLGLASSTDTQYF.

This clone occurred once. CDR3 residues: CASSWGVSSTEAFF. Written as DNA, the CDR3 is TGTGCCAGTAGTTGGGGAGTATCGAGCACTGAAGCTTTCTTT. The V gene is TRBV19, the J gene TRBJ1-1, with D unclear. There are 14 residues in the CDR3. V was clipped by 5 bases and J by 4 bases, with 14 bases between them. The germline CDR1 and CDR2 sequences are LNHDA and SQIVND (reference sequence). Variable domain in full (rest from reference TRBV19 and TRBJ1-1): DGGITQSPKYLFRKEGQNVTLSCEQNLNHDAMYWYRQDPGQGLRLIYYSQIVNDFQKGDIAEGYSVSREKKESFPLTVTSAQKNPTAFYLCASSWGVSSTEAFFGQGTRLTVV.

CDR3 region: CASSSSPRGSRQPQHF. For the CDR3, the DNA is TGTGCCAGCAGTTCCTCCCCAAGGGGTTCCCGCCAGCCCCAGCATTTT. The chain recombines TRBV27 with TRBJ1-5, with D possibly matching TRBD1 (5 bases). The CDR3 contains 16 residues. The V end was cut by 4 bases, the J end by 7 bases, with 20 bases between. Germline V lookup: CDR1 MNHEY, CDR2 SMNVEV (reference sequence).

This clone was detected only a few times. The V call is TRBV6-1, the J call TRBJ1-4; TRBD1 matches 10 bases. The ends lost 3 bases at V and 6 bases at J; junction bases unmatched: 4. Germline-derived CDR1 and CDR2 are MNHNS and SASEGT. CDR3 length: 15 amino acids. Written as DNA, the CDR3 is TGTGCCAGCAGTGAGCCGGGACAGGGGTATGAAAAACTGTTTTTT. Amino acids: CASSEPGQGYEKLFF.

The CDR3 region has the DNA TGTGCCAGCAGTGAAGCTCGGATAGCTAGCACAGATACGCAGTATTTT. Protein product: CASSEARIASTDTQYF. This chain connects TRBV6-1 to TRBJ2-3; D gene ambiguous. The germline gives CDR1 MNHNS, CDR2 SASEGT. The CDR3 runs to 16 residues. The V gene lost 0 bases and the J gene lost 0 bases, with 10 bases spanning the gap.

The chain couples TRBV30 to TRBJ2-2; 7 bases match TRBD2. In germline, CDR1 is GTSNPN, CDR2 SVGIG (reference sequence). V shed 2 bases, J shed 1 base, and the junction held 4 bases outside the gene matches. The CDR3 has 15 amino acids. CDR3 residues: CAWSPLALNTGELFF. CDR3 coding DNA: TGTGCCTGGAGTCCACTAGCGCTGAACACCGGGGAGCTGTTTTTT.